The 7 T cell receptor beta chains below all came from one sample that was sequenced in a study of beta chain features in type 1 diabetes. The antigens for these receptors are not known. Expressed TCRB transcripts were sequenced, since all the RNA that had been isolated was reverse transcribed. The data were produced by immunoSEQ multiplex PCR, yet TCRdb's version contains in-frame clones alone and is incomplete. This table holds roughly 300,000 clones, 14% found once. Regarding the study as a whole: In every one of the four CD4+ subsets, TCRB CDR3s were moderately but significantly shorter in Type 1 diabetes patients.

The sequenced sample consisted of naive CD4+ T cells from blood. The source of these receptors is a man aged 25 to 40 with type 1 diabetes.

The chain carries TRBV25-1 and TRBJ1-1; D is undetermined. Germline CDR1 reads MGHDK; CDR2 reads SYGVNS. The CDR3 spans 12 residues. V dropped 4 bases and J dropped 5 bases, with 8 bases sitting between them. The chain's CDR3 is CASSAGETEAFF. CDR3 bases: TGTGCCAGCAGTGCGGGAGAGACTGAAGCTTTCTTT.

This clone was observed a handful of times. This chain joins TRBV30 and TRBJ1-5; perhaps TRBD1 as D (5 bases). CDR3 length equals 15 residues. Germline-derived CDR1 and CDR2 are GTSNPN and SVGIG (reference sequence). Trimming took 4 bases from V and 4 from J, leaving 17 bases between them. CDR3 sequence: CAWTVGGARNQPQHF. The CDR3 DNA reads as TGTGCCTGGACCGTGGGAGGGGCGAGAAATCAGCCCCAGCATTTT.

The chain uses TRBV7-3 and TRBJ2-6; weak D call: TRBD1 (6 bases). The length of the CDR3 is 16 residues. V dropped 3 bases and J dropped 1 base, with 10 bases sitting between them. Germline V gene lookup returns CDR1 SGHTA and CDR2 FQGTGA. The CDR3 protein is CASSFLTGSGANVLTF. In DNA form, the CDR3 reads TGTGCCAGCAGCTTCCTTACAGGGTCTGGGGCCAACGTCCTGACTTTC.

This clone came up a few times. In DNA form, the CDR3 reads TGTGCCAGTACACGACAGGGGTGGTACACTGAAGCTTTCTTT. It is translated as CASTRQGWYTEAFF. The J gene is TRBJ1-1, the V gene TRBV19, with 8 bases that match TRBD1. This CDR3 has 14 residues. Germline V lookup: CDR1 LNHDA, CDR2 SQIVND (reference sequence). Trimming at V came to 7 bases and at J to 3 bases, leaving 7 bases not matched to a gene.

A few counts support this clone. The V and J genes are TRBV7-2 and TRBJ2-7, with 9 nucleotides matching TRBD2. The CDR3 totals 15 residues. The V gene end was trimmed by 1 base and the J gene end by 4 bases; junction bases not matched to a gene: 5. Per the germline V gene, CDR1 is SGHTA and CDR2 is FQGNSA. CDR3 nucleotides: TGTGCCAGCAGCTTAGAGCTTAGCGGGGGATACGAGCAGTACTTC. This translates into CASSLELSGGYEQYF.

The CDR3 region has the DNA TGTGCCAGCAGCTTTGGCGGACAAGAGACCCAGTACTTC. This codes for CASSFGGQETQYF. The genes are TRBV5-5 and TRBJ2-5, with D unclear. V was pared by 2 bases and J by 2 bases, with 7 bases between. The germline V gene has CDR1 SGHKS and CDR2 YYEKEE (reference sequence). There are 13 residues in the CDR3. Combining the CDR3 with reference TRBV5-5 and TRBJ2-5 gives the whole variable domain DAGVTQSPTHLIKTRGQQVTLRCSPISGHKSVSWYQQVLGQGPQFIFQYYEKEERGRGNFPDRFSARQFPNYSSELNVNALLLGDSALYLCASSFGGQETQYFGPGTRLLVL.

In its sample, this clone was seen once. The chain carries TRBV18 and TRBJ2-7; maybe TRBD2 (6 bases). The CDR3 extends over 14 amino acids. V was cut by 2 bases and J by 6 bases, with 14 bases left in between. Germline V gene sequence: CDR1 KGHSH, CDR2 LQKENI. DNA of the CDR3: TGTGCCAGCTCACCAAGGCCAGCGGGCTCCGAGCAGTACTTC. Protein: CASSPRPAGSEQYF.